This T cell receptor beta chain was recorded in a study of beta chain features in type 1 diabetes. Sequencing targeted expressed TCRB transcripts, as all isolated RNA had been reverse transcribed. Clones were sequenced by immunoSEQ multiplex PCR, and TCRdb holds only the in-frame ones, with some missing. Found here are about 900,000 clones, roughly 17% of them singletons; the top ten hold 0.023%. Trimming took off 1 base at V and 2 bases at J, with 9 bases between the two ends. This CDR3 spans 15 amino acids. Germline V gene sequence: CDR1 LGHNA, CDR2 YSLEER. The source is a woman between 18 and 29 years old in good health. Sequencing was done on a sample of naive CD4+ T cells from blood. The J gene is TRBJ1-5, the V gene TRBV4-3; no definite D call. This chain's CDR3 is CASSQVYSGNQPQHF. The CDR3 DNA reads TGCGCCAGCAGCCAAGTGTACAGTGGCAATCAGCCCCAGCATTTT.